The 19 T cell receptor beta chains presented below share a single source sample, sequenced in a study of shared clonotypes between healthy human individuals (dated by TCRdb to about 2020). Libraries were prepared through the immunoSEQ multiplex PCR assay. The clones in this table, taken by TCRdb from immuneACCESS, are in-frame only. Not every clone is retained; where verified, under half of the shortfall comes from an unresolved V gene, and the cause of the rest is unknown. The sample table contains some 1,900,000 clones; only one count was recorded for approximately 95% of them. Of the sample, 0.9% to 1.5% falls within the top ten clones. CD8 naive samples were CD45RO-negative cells positively selected for CCR7, giving a CD45RA+CCR7+ population that excluded TemRA cells. Source material: naive CD8+ T cells sorted from blood. Sample cell subset or site, as interpreted from the label and publication: CD45RA+CCR7+. The receptors were sampled from a man younger than 30 in good health.

The V gene is TRBV4-1, the J gene TRBJ1-6; D ambiguous. The CDR3 contains 17 residues. V was clipped by 6 bases and J by 1 base, with 16 bases between them. The germline gives CDR1 MGHRA, CDR2 YSYEKL. CDR3 coding DNA: TGCGCCAGCAGTGCATTGGCGGGAAGATCCTATAATTCACCCCTCCACTTT. It encodes CASSALAGRSYNSPLHF.

This clone was seen just once. The chain links TRBV7-9 to TRBJ2-7; D not resolved. V was pared by 3 bases and J by 4 bases, with 10 bases between. CDR3 length: 13 amino acids. Germline V gene sequence: CDR1 SEHNR, CDR2 FQNEAQ (reference sequence). As DNA, the CDR3 is TGTGCCAGCAGCTTTCTTGGGGATTACGAGCAGTACTTC. It encodes CASSFLGDYEQYF.

The chain links TRBV6-5 to TRBJ2-7; TRBD2 matches at 10 bases. The germline CDR1 and CDR2 sequences are MNHEY and SVGAGI. CDR3 length: 16 amino acids. V shed 0 bases, J shed 6 bases, and the junction held 8 bases outside the gene matches. The CDR3 region has the DNA TGTGCCAGCAGTTACTCTTCTAGCGGGAGAATTCGCGAGCAGTACTTC. Residues: CASSYSSSGRIREQYF.

The rearrangement links TRBV7-9 to TRBJ2-2; D may match TRBD1 or TRBD2 (5 bases each). The CDR3 extends over 15 amino acids. V was shortened by 1 base and J by 4 bases, with 10 bases between the two germline ends. In germline, CDR1 is SEHNR, CDR2 FQNEAQ (reference sequence). In DNA, the CDR3 is TGTGCCAGCAGCTTAGGAGGGGTATCCACCGGGGAGCTGTTTTTT. Encoded protein: CASSLGGVSTGELFF.

The chain combines TRBV5-5 with TRBJ2-7, with TRBD2 as a possible D gene (6 bases). Germline V gene sequence: CDR1 SGHKS, CDR2 YYEKEE (reference sequence). Trimming took off 0 bases at V and 3 bases at J, with 10 bases between the two ends. The CDR3 is 14 amino acids. The CDR3 spells CASSLGASVYEQYF. DNA of the CDR3: TGTGCCAGCAGCTTGGGGGCTAGCGTCTACGAGCAGTACTTC.

The chain combines TRBV27 with TRBJ2-7, with TRBD2 identical over 8 bases. With V trimmed by 6 bases and J by 6 bases, 7 bases remained unmatched. This CDR3 has 13 residues. CDR1 and CDR2 (germline): MNHEY, SMNVEV (reference sequence). The CDR3 nucleotides read TGTGCCAGCAGCCCTTCGGGAGGGCTCGAGCAGTACTTC. Translating it yields CASSPSGGLEQYF.

The V call is TRBV11-1, the J call TRBJ1-3; no firm D call. CDR1 is SGHAT, CDR2 FQDESV, per germline (reference sequence). The V end lost 0 bases, the J end lost 0 bases, and 12 bases lay between the germline ends. This CDR3 is built from 17 residues. The CDR3 DNA is TGTGCCAGCAGCTTAGCGGTGGGAAGTTACTCTGGAAACACCATATATTTT. It specifies CASSLAVGSYSGNTIYF.

The rearrangement links TRBV29-1 to TRBJ2-2; D unclear. The CDR3 extends over 15 amino acids. Germline V gives CDR1 SQVTM, CDR2 ANQGSEA. V lost 1 base to trimming and J lost 2 bases, with 11 bases between them. The CDR3, as DNA: TGCAGCGTTGAAGCCCCCCTCCTCAACACCGGGGAGCTGTTTTTT. Translating gives CSVEAPLLNTGELFF.

This clone was seen a single time. This rearrangement joins TRBV29-1 to TRBJ2-2, with D perhaps assigned TRBD1 or TRBD2 (6 bases each). The V gene lost 3 bases and the J gene lost 1 base, with 9 bases spanning the gap. The V gene's germline CDR1 is SQVTM and CDR2 ANQGSEA. CDR3 length: 14 amino acids. The CDR3, as DNA: TGCAGCGTTGACGGGGGCGAGAACACCGGGGAGCTGTTTTTT. It specifies CSVDGGENTGELFF.

In its sample, this clone was seen once. One junction end does not reproduce the germline sequence, and a read error may be involved. The chain uses TRBV7-8 and TRBJ1-3; TRBD1 might be the D (5 bases). Germline V gene data show CDR1 as SGHVS and CDR2 as FQNEAQ. The CDR3 is 16 amino acids. In nucleotides, the CDR3 is TGTGCCAGCAGCCTAGCGGGGGTACTCTCTGGAAACACCATATATTTT. This codes for CASSLAGVLSGNTIYF.

The rearrangement links TRBV4-3 to TRBJ2-1; 8 nucleotides agree with TRBD2. Germline-derived CDR1 and CDR2 are LGHNA and YSLEER. Losses at the gene ends were 0 bases for V and 4 bases for J; bases not matched to a gene: 11. There are 18 residues in the CDR3. The CDR3 sequence: CASSQETPAGEGYNEQFF. In DNA, the CDR3 is TGCGCCAGCAGCCAAGAAACCCCAGCGGGAGAGGGGTACAATGAGCAGTTCTTC.

The V and J genes are TRBV4-1 and TRBJ1-3; D might be TRBD1 (6 bases). V dropped 0 bases and J dropped 0 bases, with 12 bases sitting between them. The CDR3 is 17 residues long. CDR1 and CDR2 from the germline V gene are MGHRA and YSYEKL. The CDR3 here is CASSQEDSAHSGNTIYF. In nucleotides, the CDR3 is TGCGCCAGCAGCCAAGAGGACAGCGCCCACTCTGGAAACACCATATATTTT.

This clone was recorded once. This chain joins TRBV6-6 and TRBJ2-2, with D hard to call. Germline CDR1 and CDR2: MNHNY and SVGAGI (reference sequence). Trimming removed 2 bases from V and 6 bases from J, with 7 bases in between. This CDR3 contains 13 residues. CDR3 nucleotide sequence: TGTGCCAGCAGTTACAGTCCGCCCGGGGAGCTGTTTTTT. Amino acids: CASSYSPPGELFF.

V and J are TRBV4-1 and TRBJ2-5; no firm D call. With 0 bases removed from V and 5 bases from J, the gap between germline ends came to 4 bases. The CDR3 extends over 12 amino acids. The germline gives CDR1 MGHRA, CDR2 YSYEKL. The CDR3 region has the DNA TGCGCCAGCAGCCAAGAGACGGAGACCCAGTACTTC. Residues: CASSQETETQYF.

This chain uses TRBV9 with TRBJ2-3, with 9 bases matching TRBD1. The germline CDR1 and CDR2 sequences are SGDLS and YYNGEE. Unmatched junction bases numbered 5, after V lost 0 bases and J lost 0 bases. CDR3 length: 17 amino acids. CDR3 in DNA: TGTGCCAGCAGCGTAGGGGCCGGGACAGGGAGCACAGATACGCAGTATTTT. This encodes CASSVGAGTGSTDTQYF.

This sequence joins TRBV11-2 and TRBJ2-3; 8 bases fit TRBD2. V was clipped by 6 bases and J by 4 bases; unmatched bases: 12. The CDR3 runs to 16 residues. Germline V CDR1 and CDR2: SGHAT, FQNNGV. CDR3 DNA: TGTGCCAGCAGACCGGGGGGACTAGGGTTCCCAGATACGCAGTATTTT. Translation: CASRPGGLGFPDTQYF.

The chain joins TRBV6-6 to TRBJ2-7; 9 nucleotides align to TRBD2. J gave up 2 bases and V 6 bases, and 8 bases lay outside the gene matches. The V gene's germline CDR1 is MNHNY and CDR2 SVGAGI (reference sequence). The CDR3 consists of 15 residues. The CDR3 sequence is CASSLAAGGTYEQYF. In nucleotides, the CDR3 is TGTGCCAGCAGCTTGGCGGCGGGAGGGACCTACGAGCAGTACTTC.

The genes are TRBV13 and TRBJ2-3, with TRBD2 matching 16 bases. Trimming took 5 bases from V and 4 from J; bases not matched to a gene: 6. Germline CDR1 and CDR2: PRHDT and FYEKMQ (reference sequence). CDR3 length equals 17 residues. Here the CDR3 reads CASSPGTSGRAPDTQYF. The CDR3 DNA follows: TGTGCCAGCAGCCCCGGGACTAGCGGGAGGGCTCCAGATACGCAGTATTTT.

The V call is TRBV10-2, the J call TRBJ2-1; 11 positions agree with TRBD2. Trimming removed 5 bases from V and 3 bases from J; junction bases left unmatched: 3. From germline, CDR1 is WSHSY and CDR2 SAAADI. This CDR3 has 15 amino acids. The CDR3 DNA sequence: TGCGCCAGCAGTACCGGGACTAGCGGCTACAATGAGCAGTTCTTC. Encoded protein: CASSTGTSGYNEQFF.